What follows are 18 T cell receptor beta chains derived from one specimen sequenced in a study of cytomegalovirus exposure and HLA in healthy donors. The primer mix had 60 Vbeta and 13 Jbeta primers. Repertoires were generated with immunoSEQ multiplex PCR, while TCRdb's copy carries only in-frame clones and drops some. The sample lists roughly 200,000 clones; roughly 79% were seen once. The sequencing sample was made of PBMCs. The source is a male donor in good health and CMV-seronegative.

This chain joins TRBV30 and TRBJ2-1, with a tentative D call TRBD1 (6 bases). The V end was cut by 0 bases, the J end by 8 bases, with 14 bases between. CDR3 length equals 14 residues. Germline CDR1 is GTSNPN and CDR2 is SVGIG (reference sequence). As DNA, the CDR3 is TGTGCCTGGAGTGTCGGAACAGGGCCCCATGAGCAGTTCTTC. Protein product: CAWSVGTGPHEQFF.

The gene calls are TRBV29-1 and TRBJ1-2; 8 bases are shared with TRBD1. The CDR3 has 13 residues. V was pared by 7 bases and J by 3 bases, with 7 bases of the junction left unmatched. CDR1 is SQVTM and CDR2 is ANQGSEA in the germline V gene. CDR3 in amino acids: CSGATGEDYGYTF. The CDR3 DNA follows: TGCAGCGGTGCGACAGGGGAGGACTATGGCTACACCTTC.

The chain joins TRBV28 to TRBJ1-4; 9 bases align to TRBD1. The CDR3 runs to 15 residues. Germline V gene lookup returns CDR1 MDHEN and CDR2 SYDVKM. V lost 4 bases and J lost 15; bases outside the gene matches: 15. The CDR3 DNA sequence: TGTGCCAGCAGTTCTCCGGGACAGGGTGCCCTCTTTGTGTTTTTT. It specifies CASSSPGQGALFVFF.

The V and J genes are TRBV30 and TRBJ1-2, with D possibly matching TRBD1 (5 bases). CDR3 length: 13 residues. Germline V CDR1 and CDR2: GTSNPN, SVGIG (reference sequence). V lost 3 bases to trimming and J lost 4 bases, with 12 bases between them. The CDR3, as DNA: TGTGCCTGGAGGCTCAGGGCAGCCTATGGCTACACCTTC. Its protein is CAWRLRAAYGYTF.

In regard to this clone: At one boundary the junction diverges from the germline segment, which might be a read error. This chain links TRBV7-9 with TRBJ1-5, with a weak D call TRBD1 (6 bases). CDR1 and CDR2 (germline): SEHNR, FQNEAQ (reference sequence). CDR3 length equals 15 residues. CDR3 nucleotide sequence: TGTTCCAGCAGCCGTGGAGGGGGGGCCAGGGACCCCCAGCATTTT. Encoded protein: CSSSRGGGARDPQHF.

This clone came up once. The CDR3 here is CASSQESWNTEAFF. The CDR3 region has the DNA TGCGCCAGCAGCCAAGAGTCTTGGAACACTGAAGCTTTCTTT. The rearrangement uses TRBV4-3 and TRBJ1-1; no clear D gene. Germline lookup yields CDR1 LGHNA and CDR2 YSLEER. Between the trimmed V and J ends, which lost 0 bases and 1 base, there was a span of 6 bases. The CDR3 runs to 14 residues.

The chain links TRBV15 to TRBJ1-6; 11 nucleotides match TRBD1. The CDR3 runs to 16 residues. Germline CDR1 is LNHNV and CDR2 is YYDKDF (reference sequence). Germline trimming cut 3 bases from V and 4 bases from J; bases unmatched to any gene: 2. The CDR3 nucleotides are TGTGCCACCAGCAGTGGACAGGGGGCATATAATTCACCCCTCCACTTT. Encoded protein: CATSSGQGAYNSPLHF.

The chain has TRBV7-3 and TRBJ2-1; TRBD2 is a possible D gene (6 bases). Trimming left V 5 bases short and J 8 bases short, with 19 bases between. The germline CDR1 and CDR2 sequences are SGHTA and FQGTGA. The CDR3 runs 15 residues. The CDR3 sequence is CASSPVRGLGDEQFF. CDR3 nucleotides: TGTGCCAGCAGCCCCGTCCGGGGGTTGGGGGATGAGCAGTTCTTC.

The chain uses TRBV6-1 and TRBJ1-1; no firm D call. Trimming shortened V by 5 bases and J by 0 bases, and 10 bases separated the two germline ends. The germline CDR1 and CDR2 sequences are MNHNS and SASEGT. The CDR3 is 14 residues long. The CDR3 region is CASSTVPMNTEAFF. In DNA, the CDR3 is TGTGCCAGCAGTACAGTTCCCATGAACACTGAAGCTTTCTTT.

The chain uses TRBV2 and TRBJ1-2; possible D gene TRBD1, 6 bases. Germline values: CDR1 SNHLY, CDR2 FYNNEI. This CDR3 is 15 amino acids long. V gave up 1 base and J gave up 8 bases, with 17 bases separating them. The CDR3 coding sequence is TGTGCCAGCAGTGAAGATCGGGGTTACAGGGTAGGCTACACCTTC. It codes for CASSEDRGYRVGYTF.

This rearrangement joins TRBV28 to TRBJ1-5; D is undetermined. This CDR3 is built from 14 residues. Trimming removed 2 bases from V and 5 bases from J, with 10 bases in between. Germline-derived CDR1 and CDR2 are MDHEN and SYDVKM. The chain's CDR3 is CASSLGQEHQPQHF. In nucleotides, the CDR3 is TGTGCCAGCAGTTTAGGTCAGGAACATCAGCCCCAGCATTTT. Full variable domain (outside the CDR3, taken from reference TRBV28 and TRBJ1-5): DVKVTQSSRYLVKRTGEKVFLECVQDMDHENMFWYRQDPGLGLRLIYFSYDVKMKEKGDIPEGYSVSREKKERFSLILESASTNQTSMYLCASSLGQEHQPQHFGDGTRLSIL.

The chain joins TRBV11-2 to TRBJ2-1; TRBD1 matches 7 bases. This CDR3 comprises 15 residues. The V gene's germline CDR1 is SGHAT and CDR2 FQNNGV. V shed 3 bases, J shed 2 bases, and the junction held 4 bases outside the gene matches. CDR3 in amino acids: CASSFDRVPYNEQFF. The CDR3 DNA sequence: TGTGCCAGCAGCTTCGACAGGGTACCCTACAATGAGCAGTTCTTC.

This chain joins TRBV6-1 and TRBJ1-2; TRBD1 matches at 7 bases. Germline V gene sequence: CDR1 MNHNS, CDR2 SASEGT. V was pared by 6 bases and J by 5 bases, with 3 bases of the junction left unmatched. This CDR3 contains 12 residues. The CDR3 protein is CASRAGGYGYTF. In nucleotides, the CDR3 is TGTGCCAGCAGGGCAGGGGGTTATGGCTACACCTTC.

The chain joins TRBV28 to TRBJ2-5; 11 nucleotides match TRBD2. This CDR3 has 16 amino acids. V dropped 8 bases and J dropped 4; count of bases not matched to a gene: 12. Germline V gene lookup returns CDR1 MDHEN and CDR2 SYDVKM. CDR3 nucleotide sequence: TGTGCCAGCCGACCTGGGACTAGCGGTAGACGAGAGACCCAGTACTTC. It specifies CASRPGTSGRRETQYF.

In its sample, this clone was seen once. V is TRBV15 and J is TRBJ2-4; 8 positions match TRBD2. The CDR3 contains 14 residues. Germline-derived CDR1 and CDR2 are LNHNV and YYDKDF (reference sequence). With V trimmed by 6 bases and J by 7 bases, 8 bases remained unmatched. DNA of the CDR3: TGTGCCACCAGATCAGGACTAGCTGCGAACATTCAGTACTTC. Amino acid sequence: CATRSGLAANIQYF. Filled out from reference TRBV15 and TRBJ2-4, the complete variable domain reads DAMVIQNPRYQVTQFGKPVTLSCSQTLNHNVMYWYQQKSSQAPKLLFHYYDKDFNNEADTPDNFQSRRPNTSFCFLDIRSPGLGDTAMYLCATRSGLAANIQYFGAGTRLSVL.

The genes are TRBV28 and TRBJ1-2, with D tentatively TRBD1 (5 bases). This CDR3 is 13 amino acids long. In germline, CDR1 is MDHEN, CDR2 SYDVKM. Trimming took 5 bases from V and 2 from J, leaving 9 bases between them. CDR3 sequence (DNA): TGTGCCAGCAGTGTACAGGCGAACTATGGCTACACCTTC. The encoded protein is CASSVQANYGYTF.

This chain joins TRBV9 and TRBJ2-1; 8 nucleotides agree with TRBD1. CDR3 length: 17 residues. The trim removed 3 bases at V and 5 bases at J, leaving 13 bases unmatched. Germline assignment: CDR1 SGDLS and CDR2 YYNGEE. Written as DNA, the CDR3 is TGTGCCAGCAGCGCCCCGACAGGGGACCGAAGCAACAATGAGCAGTTCTTC. This translates into CASSAPTGDRSNNEQFF.

The chain links TRBV6-1 to TRBJ2-1; no clear D. Trimming shortened V by 8 bases and J by 5 bases, and 13 bases separated the two germline ends. The CDR3 is made up of 13 amino acids. Germline CDR1 MNHNS, CDR2 SASEGT. In nucleotides, the CDR3 is TGTGCCAGCGACCTGGGCCAAAACAATGAGCAGTTCTTC. Residues: CASDLGQNNEQFF.